This is a list of T cell receptor beta chains from one sample in a study of cytomegalovirus exposure and HLA in healthy donors. Using immunoSEQ multiplex PCR, the repertoire was profiled, and TCRdb retains in-frame clones only, with some absent. The sample comprises roughly 140,000 clones, around 82% of which are singletons, and 5% to 7.5% rests with the top ten. Sequences were obtained from PBMCs. The receptors shown here come from a woman aged 45 to 65 in good health and CMV-seropositive. The CDR3 runs from the conserved cysteine through the conserved F or W. The order of the fields is D gene, V gene, clone size, J gene, CDR3 protein, CDR3 DNA. D genes are given only for firm matches. Part of the rows lack a size; the others show once, few, many or a class for expanded clones.

NA	TRBV5-4	NA	TRBJ2-3	CATLERGGAVDTQYF	TGTGCCACCCTCGAGAGAGGGGGGGCGGTAGATACGCAGTATTTT
NA	TRBV27	NA	TRBJ1-5	CASRLGGGHQPQHF	TGTGCCAGCAGACTCGGGGGGGGCCATCAGCCCCAGCATTTT
TRBD1	TRBV4-3	NA	TRBJ2-7	CASSQDTGTGSREQYF	TGCGCCAGCAGCCAAGATACCGGGACAGGGTCTAGGGAGCAGTACTTC
NA	TRBV30	NA	TRBJ1-1	CAWSLGRNTEAFF	TGTGCCTGGAGTCTGGGGCGTAACACTGAAGCTTTCTTT
NA	TRBV4-3	few	TRBJ2-7	CASSQGRTGIYEQYF	TGCGCCAGCAGCCAAGGACGAACAGGGATCTACGAGCAGTACTTC
NA	TRBV5-1	NA	TRBJ2-1	CASSLQGGYNEQFF	TGCGCCAGCAGCTTACAGGGGGGGTACAATGAGCAGTTCTTC
NA	TRBV6-5	NA	TRBJ2-7	CASSTPRDLSYEQYF	TGTGCCAGCAGTACTCCACGGGACTTATCCTACGAGCAGTACTTC
TRBD1	TRBV7-2	NA	TRBJ1-2	CASSFDRGRANYGYTF	TGTGCCAGCAGCTTCGACAGGGGCAGGGCTAACTATGGCTACACCTTC
NA	TRBV4-3	NA	TRBJ2-1	CASSQGRGGGPDEQFF	TGCGCCAGCAGCCAAGGGAGAGGGGGGGGCCCAGATGAGCAGTTCTTC
NA	TRBV6-1	NA	TRBJ2-5	CASSEGPQLRETQYF	TGTGCCAGCAGTGAAGGCCCACAGCTACGGGAGACCCAGTACTTC
NA	TRBV7-2	NA	TRBJ2-4	CASSLGGSKNIQYF	TGTGCCAGCAGCTTAGGAGGGTCCAAAAACATTCAGTACTTC
TRBD2	TRBV9	NA	TRBJ2-7	CASSVAPTREGSSYEQYF	TGTGCCAGCAGCGTAGCACCCACTCGGGAGGGGAGTTCCTACGAGCAGTACTTC
NA	TRBV27	NA	TRBJ1-1	CASSLFLGTEAFF	TGTGCCAGCAGTTTATTCCTCGGCACTGAAGCTTTCTTT
TRBD1	TRBV10-2	few	TRBJ2-7	CASGTGLNEQYF	TGCGCCTCGGGGACAGGGTTGAACGAGCAGTACTTC
NA	TRBV25-1	NA	TRBJ2-7	CASQQATYEQYF	TGTGCCAGTCAACAGGCTACCTACGAGCAGTACTTC
NA	TRBV19	NA	TRBJ2-2	CASKDFVNTGELFF	TGTGCCAGTAAGGACTTTGTAAACACCGGGGAGCTGTTTTTT
TRBD1	TRBV27	NA	TRBJ1-2	CASSFRDRSGGYTF	TGTGCCAGCAGTTTCCGGGACAGGAGCGGGGGCTACACCTTC
NA	TRBV7-9	NA	TRBJ1-4	CASSDPTGFEKLFF	TGTGCCAGCAGCGATCCAACAGGGTTTGAAAAACTGTTTTTT
TRBD1	TRBV6-5	NA	TRBJ1-2	CASRKQGAGGYTF	TGTGCCAGCAGAAAACAGGGGGCAGGGGGCTACACCTTC
NA	TRBV6-6	NA	TRBJ2-3	CASSYQTRPRADTQYF	TGTGCCAGCAGTTACCAGACTAGGCCACGCGCAGATACGCAGTATTTT
TRBD1	TRBV7-9	NA	TRBJ1-4	CASSLAGAQGSEKLFF	TGTGCCAGCAGCTTAGCCGGGGCACAGGGGTCTGAAAAACTGTTTTTT
NA	TRBV27	NA	TRBJ1-1	CASSSPTGGVYTEAFF	TGTGCCAGCAGTTCCCCGACAGGTGGGGTTTACACTGAAGCTTTCTTT
NA	TRBV27	NA	TRBJ1-5	CASSLRGEDSKGNQPQHF	TGTGCCAGCAGTTTAAGAGGAGAGGACAGTAAAGGGAATCAGCCCCAGCATTTT
TRBD2	TRBV13	few	TRBJ2-1	CARRPTKTSGGYNEQFF	TGTGCCAGAAGACCAACAAAGACTAGCGGGGGGTACAATGAGCAGTTCTTC
TRBD1	TRBV7-2	NA	TRBJ1-1	CASSWTGTGSEAFF	TGTGCCAGCAGCTGGACCGGGACAGGGTCTGAAGCTTTCTTT
NA	TRBV7-2	few	TRBJ1-2	CASSSQPDYGYTF	TGTGCCAGCAGCTCACAGCCTGACTATGGCTACACCTTC
NA	TRBV7-9	NA	TRBJ2-2	CASSSVTGAGELFF	TGTGCCAGCAGCTCAGTAACGGGGGCCGGGGAGCTGTTTTTT
NA	TRBV10-1	NA	TRBJ1-6	CARAGGQTNSPLHF	TGCGCCAGAGCGGGAGGACAGACCAATTCACCCCTCCACTTT
NA	TRBV5-1	NA	TRBJ2-7	CASSPTGSMREQYF	TGCGCCAGCAGCCCTACCGGGTCGATGCGCGAGCAGTACTTC
NA	TRBV19	NA	TRBJ1-1	CASSIDFTGSTEAFF	TGTGCCAGTAGTATAGATTTCACAGGGAGCACTGAAGCTTTCTTT
TRBD1	TRBV2	NA	TRBJ2-7	CASRTGEAYEQYF	TGTGCCAGCAGGACAGGGGAAGCCTACGAGCAGTACTTC
TRBD1	TRBV4-3	NA	TRBJ1-6	CASSQDYGTGAYNSPLHF	TGCGCCAGCAGCCAAGATTACGGGACAGGGGCCTATAATTCACCCCTCCACTTT
NA	TRBV25-1	few	TRBJ1-2	CASSYRDSDGYTF	TGTGCCAGCAGTTACAGGGATTCAGATGGCTACACCTTC
TRBD2	TRBV7-8	NA	TRBJ2-1	CASSSRLAGPYNEQFF	TGTGCCAGCAGCTCCAGACTAGCGGGACCATACAATGAGCAGTTCTTC
NA	TRBV30	once	TRBJ2-2	CAWSAGARYTGELFF	TGTGCCTGGAGTGCAGGGGCGAGGTACACCGGGGAGCTGTTTTTT
TRBD2	TRBV19	NA	TRBJ2-2	CASSIRAGGNTGELFF	TGTGCCAGTAGTATCAGAGCGGGGGGAAACACCGGGGAGCTGTTTTTT
TRBD1	TRBV29-1	NA	TRBJ1-2	CSVGQVIDGYTF	TGCAGCGTCGGACAGGTGATCGATGGCTACACCTTC
NA	TRBV6-1	NA	TRBJ2-7	CASRFQYEQYF	TGTGCCAGCAGATTCCAATACGAGCAGTACTTC
TRBD1	TRBV10-3	NA	TRBJ1-3	CAISPGTARNTIYF	TGTGCCATCAGTCCGGGGACAGCCAGGAACACCATATATTTT
TRBD1	TRBV4-1	NA	TRBJ1-1	CASSQVGTGSKAFF	TGCGCCAGCAGCCAAGTCGGGACAGGCTCGAAAGCTTTCTTT
TRBD1	TRBV7-2	NA	TRBJ1-5	CASSPRTGEQPQHF	TGTGCCAGCAGCCCACGGACAGGGGAGCAGCCCCAGCATTTT
NA	TRBV10-3	many	TRBJ1-1	CAISALGQGGAEAFF	TGTGCCATCAGTGCCCTGGGGCAGGGAGGCGCTGAAGCTTTCTTT
NA	TRBV9	few	TRBJ1-3	CASSVGAGGNTIYF	TGTGCCAGCAGCGTAGGGGCAGGAGGAAACACCATATATTTT
NA	TRBV4-3	NA	TRBJ1-6	CASSQDTPRVGSPLHF	TGCGCCAGCAGCCAAGATACCCCCAGGGTAGGATCACCCCTCCACTTT
TRBD2	TRBV5-4	NA	TRBJ2-3	CASSPGGGDTQYF	TGTGCCAGCAGCCCGGGCGGGGGAGATACGCAGTATTTT
NA	TRBV15	NA	TRBJ2-3	CATSSGQGGTDTQYF	TGTGCCACCAGCAGCGGACAGGGAGGGACAGATACGCAGTATTTT
NA	TRBV7-2	NA	TRBJ2-5	CASSLGALETQYF	TGTGCCAGCAGCTTAGGGGCCTTAGAGACCCAGTACTTC
TRBD1	TRBV30	few	TRBJ1-2	CAWSSPGQDYGYTF	TGTGCCTGGAGTTCCCCGGGACAGGACTATGGCTACACCTTC
NA	TRBV28	NA	TRBJ1-3	CASSGAGWDTIYF	TGTGCCAGCAGTGGGGCAGGGTGGGACACCATATATTTT
TRBD1	TRBV27	NA	TRBJ2-7	CASSPRQGAYEQYF	TGTGCCAGCAGTCCTAGACAGGGGGCCTACGAGCAGTACTTC
NA	TRBV7-9	NA	TRBJ1-6	CASSPAGRGVRSPLHF	TGTGCCAGCAGCCCAGCTGGTCGGGGTGTCCGGTCACCCCTCCACTTT
TRBD1	TRBV19	NA	TRBJ2-7	CASGQGDYEQYF	TGTGCCAGTGGTCAGGGGGACTACGAGCAGTACTTC
TRBD1	TRBV27	NA	TRBJ1-1	CASSRDRGVAFF	TGTGCCAGCAGCCGGGACAGGGGAGTAGCTTTCTTT
NA	TRBV6-5	NA	TRBJ2-1	CASSSPSGSSYNEQFF	TGTGCCAGCAGTTCTCCGAGTGGTAGCTCCTACAATGAGCAGTTCTTC
NA	TRBV7-2	NA	TRBJ1-2	CASSFVGAGVGYTF	TGTGCCAGCAGCTTCGTGGGGGCGGGAGTGGGCTACACCTTC
NA	TRBV19	NA	TRBJ2-7	CASSIVPGGRDEQYF	TGTGCCAGTAGTATAGTGCCCGGGGGTCGGGACGAGCAGTACTTC
TRBD1	TRBV5-1	NA	TRBJ1-1	CASSSGTANTEAFF	TGCGCCAGCAGCTCTGGGACAGCCAACACTGAAGCTTTCTTT